The present T cell receptor (beta chain) was sequenced within a study of technical replicates of blood from several donors (dated by TCRdb to about 2017). This clone was seen only once. Its antigen is still unknown. No base-level quality is on record; no much larger clone is a single base apart. The CDR3 covers 14 residues, taking in both the cysteine and the phenylalanine. The sequence is cut down to CDR3 DNA, 42 bases in frame from base 1. Clipping removes 8 bases from V and 3 bases from J, with 3 as the unmatched junction base count. CDR1 and CDR2 were assigned from the germline V gene as SNHLY and FYNNEI. The protocol used for the library was the immunoSEQ multiplex PCR assay. TCRdb mirrors the immuneACCESS table, restricted to in-frame sequences. Some clones are absent from its copies; in checked studies, under half trace to an unresolved V gene, and the reason for the others is unknown. The sample data list roughly 81,000 clones, and approximately 86% of these were observed just once. 4.8% of the sample lies in the top ten.

Sequencing used PBMCs. The origin of this receptor is a human donor in good health. Some clones in this sample may be carry-over from other donors' samples. Recombination connected TRBV2 to TRBJ2-7, and 14 bases in between align with TRBD2. Read as DNA, the sequence is TGTGCCAGCCGTGGGACTAGCGGGAGCTACGAGCAGTACTTC. Translated, this is CASRGTSGSYEQYF.